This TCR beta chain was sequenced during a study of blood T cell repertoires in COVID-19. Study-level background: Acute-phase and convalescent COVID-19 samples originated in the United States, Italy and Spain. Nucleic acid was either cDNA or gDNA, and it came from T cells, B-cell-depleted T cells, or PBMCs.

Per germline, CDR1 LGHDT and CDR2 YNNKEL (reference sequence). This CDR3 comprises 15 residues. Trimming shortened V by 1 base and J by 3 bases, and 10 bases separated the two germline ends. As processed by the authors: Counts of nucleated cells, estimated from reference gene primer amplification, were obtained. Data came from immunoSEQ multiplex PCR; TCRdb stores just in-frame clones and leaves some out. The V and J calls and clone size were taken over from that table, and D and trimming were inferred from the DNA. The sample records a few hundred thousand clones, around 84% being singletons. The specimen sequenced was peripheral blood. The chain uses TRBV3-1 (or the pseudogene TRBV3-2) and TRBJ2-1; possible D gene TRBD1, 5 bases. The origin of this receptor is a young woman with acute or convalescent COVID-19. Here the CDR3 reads CASSQALTVYNEQFF. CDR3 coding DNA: TGTGCCAGCAGCCAAGCCCTGACAGTCTACAATGAGCAGTTCTTC.